This is a list of T cell receptor beta chains from one sample in a study of Graves' ophthalmopathy and Graves' hyperthyroidism. TCRdb redid the calling of the multiplex PCR reads with MiXCR, one entry per CDR3 protein. The sample has 200,000 to 250,000 distinct CDR3 sequences; about 46% are singletons. The material sequenced was peripheral blood. All receptors come from an adult man with Graves' ophthalmopathy. The CDR3 runs from the conserved cysteine through the conserved F or W. The D gene is left open where the match is weak. Clone size, where shown, is once, few, many, or a class for clones that have expanded.

size,J,D,V,length,CDR3,DNA
NA,TRBJ2-7,NA,TRBV29-1,10,CSGVRREQYF,TGCAGCGGTGTCCGTCGCGAGCAGTACTTC
few,TRBJ2-2,TRBD1,TRBV10-3,17,CAISEGTVTSNTGELFF,TGTGCCATCAGTGAAGGGACAGTCACATCGAACACCGGGGAGCTGTTTTTT
few,TRBJ1-1,NA,TRBV9,15,CASRQGRGGDTEAFF,TGTGCCAGTAGGCAAGGTAGGGGGGGCGACACTGAAGCTTTCTTT
NA,TRBJ1-6,NA,TRBV7-8,13,CASSLGAFSPLHF,TGTGCCAGCAGCTTAGGGGCCTTTTCACCCCTCCACTTT
NA,TRBJ2-1,NA,TRBV27,12,CASSQNRVEQFF,TGTGCCAGCAGTCAGAACAGGGTTGAGCAGTTCTTC
once,TRBJ1-2,TRBD1,TRBV9,16,CASSSPGAGGYYGYTF,TGTGCCAGCAGTTCCCCGGGAGCAGGGGGTTACTATGGCTACACCTTC
many,TRBJ2-2,NA,TRBV24-1,12,CATSEGVGELFF,TGTGCCACCAGTGAGGGGGTCGGGGAGCTGTTTTTT
NA,TRBJ2-7,TRBD2,TRBV7-2,14,CASSLGGRSYGQYF,TGTGCCAGCAGCTTAGGCGGGAGGTCCTACGGGCAGTACTTC
few,TRBJ1-1,NA,TRBV20-1,13,CSASSQGNTEAFF,TGCAGTGCTAGCAGCCAGGGGAACACTGAAGCTTTCTTT
NA,TRBJ1-2,TRBD1,TRBV19,15,CASSTQGQGGNGYTF,TGTGCCAGTAGTACCCAGGGACAGGGCGGGAACGGCTACACCTTC
many,TRBJ1-2,TRBD1,TRBV10-3,14,CAISEPDRNSGYTF,TGTGCCATCAGTGAACCGGACAGGAACTCTGGCTACACCTTC
NA,TRBJ1-2,TRBD1,TRBV20-1,17,CSARDLETGASSPGYTF,TGCAGTGCTAGAGATTTGGAAACAGGGGCCTCTTCCCCTGGCTACACCTTC
few,TRBJ2-7,NA,TRBV7-9,16,CASSLDQAARSYEQYF,TGTGCCAGCAGCTTAGATCAGGCAGCACGCTCCTACGAGCAGTACTTC
NA,TRBJ1-4,NA,TRBV20-1,15,CSASNHQGANEKLFF,TGCAGTGCTAGTAACCACCAGGGAGCTAATGAAAAACTGTTTTTT
NA,TRBJ2-7,NA,TRBV5-5,15,CASSLRLQTTYEQYF,TGTGCCAGCAGCTTGAGGTTACAGACGACCTACGAGCAGTACTTC
NA,TRBJ2-7,NA,TRBV5-1,14,CASSTGTSVYEQYF,TGCGCCAGCAGCACCGGGACTTCCGTCTACGAGCAGTACTTC
NA,TRBJ1-1,NA,TRBV20-1,11,CSARYHTEAFF,TGCAGTGCTAGGTACCACACTGAAGCTTTCTTT
NA,TRBJ1-1,NA,TRBV20-1,13,CSARTRENTEAFF,TGCAGTGCTAGGACCAGGGAAAACACTGAAGCTTTCTTT
NA,TRBJ2-7,NA,TRBV2,12,CASRGPQYEQYF,TGTGCCAGCAGGGGACCGCAATACGAGCAGTACTTC
many,TRBJ1-1,NA,TRBV20-1,14,CSAREPTGNTEAFF,TGCAGTGCTAGAGAGCCTACAGGGAACACTGAAGCTTTCTTT
NA,TRBJ2-6,TRBD1,TRBV19,18,CASSTGTVTIPGANVLTF,TGTGCCTCCTCCACCGGGACAGTAACTATCCCTGGGGCCAACGTCCTGACTTTC
NA,TRBJ1-2,NA,TRBV2,14,CASTPEAGRYDYTF,TGTGCCAGCACCCCGGAGGCGGGACGATATGACTACACCTTC
few,TRBJ2-2,TRBD1,TRBV15,18,CATSRDPQGARSTGELFF,TGTGCCACCAGCAGAGATCCCCAGGGGGCGAGGAGCACCGGGGAGCTGTTTTTT
NA,TRBJ1-5,NA,TRBV6-2/TRBV6-3,15,CASSGGKYSNQPQHF,TGTGCCAGCAGTGGGGGGAAATATAGCAATCAGCCCCAGCATTTT
NA,TRBJ1-6,NA,TRBV2,14,CASSEGALGSPLHF,TGTGCCAGCAGTGAGGGGGCGTTAGGTTCACCCCTCCACTTT
NA,TRBJ1-2,NA,TRBV29-1,17,CSAFKQGRGGPDYGYTF,TGCAGCGCCTTTAAACAGGGCCGGGGGGGCCCCGACTATGGCTACACCTTC
NA,TRBJ1-4,NA,TRBV2,14,CASLLGSTNEKLFF,TGTGCCAGCTTACTTGGATCAACTAATGAAAAACTGTTTTTT
few,TRBJ2-5,NA,TRBV29-1,12,CSVEQGPETQYF,TGCAGCGTAGAGCAGGGGCCAGAGACCCAGTACTTC